Listed here are 22 T cell receptor beta chains from one sample, sequenced in a study of immune cell composition in non-small cell lung cancer. Here immunoSEQ multiplex PCR was the method, and the copy in TCRdb shows in-frame clones only, minus some. The data show roughly 4,500 clones, 80% to 90% seen once. The sequenced sample was lung tumor tissue. These receptors were taken from a human donor with non-small cell lung cancer.

This clone came up once. The rearrangement joins TRBV5-1 to TRBJ2-7; the match to TRBD1 covers 8 bases. Trimming removed 3 bases from V and 7 bases from J; junction bases left unmatched: 9. The CDR3 extends over 14 amino acids. Germline values: CDR1 SGHRS, CDR2 YFSETQ. The CDR3 sequence: CASSSDRAFREQYF. The CDR3 DNA follows: TGCGCCAGCAGCTCGGACAGGGCGTTTAGGGAGCAGTACTTC.

This sequence joins TRBV5-6 and TRBJ2-7, with 7 bases fitting TRBD1. Germline V gene data show CDR1 as SGHDT and CDR2 as YYEEEE. V was clipped by 3 bases and J by 2 bases; unmatched bases: 5. CDR3 length equals 14 residues. The CDR3 protein is CASSWTGNPYEQYF. The CDR3 region has the DNA TGTGCCAGCAGCTGGACAGGTAACCCCTACGAGCAGTACTTC.

The V gene is TRBV5-1, the J gene TRBJ2-1, with 11 bases identical to TRBD2. J was trimmed by 5 bases and V by 3 bases; bases with no gene match: 4. Germline V lookup: CDR1 SGHRS, CDR2 YFSETQ. The CDR3 extends over 15 amino acids. The CDR3 protein is CASSSGTSGNNEQFF. CDR3 nucleotide sequence: TGCGCCAGCAGCTCAGGGACTAGCGGAAACAATGAGCAGTTCTTC.

The gene calls are TRBV4-2 and TRBJ1-1; 8 bases map to TRBD1. CDR3 length: 16 amino acids. The V gene's germline CDR1 is LGHNA and CDR2 YNFKEQ. Trimming at V came to 0 bases and at J to 1 base, leaving 4 bases not matched to a gene. The CDR3 DNA sequence: TGTGCCAGCAGCCAAGATCAGGGGGCTTGGAACACTGAAGCTTTCTTT. Amino acid sequence: CASSQDQGAWNTEAFF.

The chain uses TRBV7-9 and TRBJ2-3; 9 nucleotides line up with TRBD2. V was pared by 2 bases and J by 0 bases, with 3 bases of the junction left unmatched. The CDR3 spans 16 residues. The V gene's germline CDR1 is SEHNR and CDR2 FQNEAQ (reference sequence). The CDR3 loop is CASSLKLAGSTDTQYF. The CDR3 nucleotides read TGTGCCAGCAGCTTAAAACTAGCGGGTAGCACAGATACGCAGTATTTT. The full variable domain, completed using reference TRBV7-9 and TRBJ2-3, is DTGVSQNPRHKITKRGQNVTFRCDPISEHNRLYWYRQTLGQGPEFLTYFQNEAQLEKSRLLSDRFSAERPKGSFSTLEIQRTEQGDSAMYLCASSLKLAGSTDTQYFGPGTRLTVL.

CDR3 protein: CASSQQQGTDTQYF. CDR3 sequence (DNA): TGTGCCAGCAGCCAACAACAGGGGACAGATACGCAGTATTTT. J is TRBJ2-3 and V is TRBV11-2, with 7 bases matching TRBD1. Germline CDR1 SGHAT, CDR2 FQNNGV. Losses at the gene ends were 5 bases for V and 3 bases for J; bases not matched to a gene: 5. CDR3 size: 14 residues.

The V gene is TRBV6-1, the J gene TRBJ2-2; weak D call: TRBD1 (6 bases). Between the trimmed V and J ends, which lost 5 bases and 3 bases, there was a span of 10 bases. The CDR3 is made up of 14 amino acids. The V gene's germline CDR1 is MNHNS and CDR2 SASEGT. In DNA form, the CDR3 reads TGTGCCAGCAGTATAACAGGGTACACCGGGGAGCTGTTTTTT. Its translation is CASSITGYTGELFF.

J is TRBJ1-2 and V is TRBV7-9; 9 nucleotides line up with TRBD1. Germline CDR1 is SEHNR and CDR2 is FQNEAQ (reference sequence). V gave up 11 bases and J gave up 6 bases; unmatched junction bases: 7. The CDR3 is 12 amino acids. The CDR3 sequence is CALGQGLDGYTF. CDR3 DNA: TGTGCCTTAGGACAGGGGTTGGATGGCTACACCTTC.

This chain uses TRBV4-3 with TRBJ2-2; tentative D call: TRBD1 (6 bases). The germline V and J ends were trimmed by 0 bases and 6 bases, with 17 bases remaining between them. From germline, CDR1 is LGHNA and CDR2 YSLEER. This CDR3 region has 17 residues. The CDR3 DNA follows: TGCGCCAGCAGCCAAGATTCAGGGGTGGGGAGCTCCGGGGAGCTGTTTTTT. Translation: CASSQDSGVGSSGELFF.

The V gene is TRBV18, the J gene TRBJ2-2; TRBD2 aligns across 9 bases. The ends lost 1 base at V and 5 bases at J; junction bases unmatched: 11. Germline CDR1 and CDR2: KGHSH and LQKENI. The CDR3 totals 18 residues. CDR3 protein: CASSPQGATSGVTGELFF. In DNA form, the CDR3 reads TGTGCCAGCTCACCACAGGGTGCGACTAGCGGAGTAACCGGGGAGCTGTTTTTT.

The chain combines TRBV5-1 with TRBJ2-7, with 8 positions matching TRBD2. Germline CDR1 is SGHRS and CDR2 is YFSETQ. The CDR3 loop spans 15 amino acids. V trimming: 5 bases; J trimming: 3 bases; junction bases outside the gene matches: 10. The CDR3 spells CASRGTAGVDYEQYF. CDR3 in DNA: TGCGCCAGCAGAGGTACAGCGGGAGTGGACTACGAGCAGTACTTC.

This chain uses TRBV5-1 with TRBJ2-7; D unresolved. The CDR3 extends over 15 amino acids. Germline assignment: CDR1 SGHRS and CDR2 YFSETQ. Trimming cost V 3 bases and J 2 bases, with 15 bases left between them. The CDR3 nucleotides are TGCGCCAGCAGCTCTACCTTTTTGCCCGCCTACGAGCAGTACTTC. Protein: CASSSTFLPAYEQYF.

The chain links TRBV4-3 to TRBJ2-3, with TRBD2 matching over 7 bases. The CDR3 totals 15 residues. The junction had 12 bases not matched to a gene; V was cut back by 10 bases and J by 2 bases. Per germline, CDR1 LGHNA and CDR2 YSLEER. This CDR3 is CATDMRLAFTDTQYF. The CDR3 coding sequence is TGCGCCACTGATATGAGACTAGCCTTCACAGATACGCAGTATTTT.

This clone was detected once. This chain connects TRBV5-1 to TRBJ1-3; no reliable D call. The germline V gene has CDR1 SGHRS and CDR2 YFSETQ. V lost 0 bases and J 2 bases, leaving 9 bases between the germline ends. The CDR3 is made up of 15 amino acids. The CDR3 DNA reads TGCGCCAGCAGCTTGGACAGCGGAACTGGAAACACCATATATTTT. Protein: CASSLDSGTGNTIYF.

This clone was detected only a few times. This chain links TRBV4-2 with TRBJ1-3, with TRBD1 identical over 8 bases. The CDR3 sequence is 24 residues long. The V gene end was trimmed by 3 bases and the J gene end by 0 bases; junction bases not matched to a gene: 28. The germline gives CDR1 LGHNA, CDR2 YNFKEQ. The CDR3 is CASSHPATPKRTGKTIDSGNTIYF. As DNA, the CDR3 is TGTGCCAGCAGCCACCCCGCCACCCCAAAAAGGACAGGGAAAACGATAGACTCTGGAAACACCATATATTTT.

This clone was detected once. The rearrangement uses TRBV5-6 and TRBJ2-2; 9 nucleotides agree with TRBD2. The CDR3 consists of 16 residues. Looked up from germline, CDR1 is SGHDT and CDR2 is YYEEEE. The V and J ends lost 4 bases and 1 base, in that order; junction bases with no gene match: 5. For the CDR3, the DNA is TGTGCCAGCAGCCGAACTAGCGGGCGGAACACCGGGGAGCTGTTTTTT. Translation: CASSRTSGRNTGELFF.

This clone was seen more than once but under ten times. The rearrangement joins TRBV5-4 to TRBJ1-2, with 9 positions matching TRBD1. This CDR3 has 13 residues. Germline CDR1 SGHNT, CDR2 YYREEE (reference sequence). The V gene end was trimmed by 0 bases and the J gene end by 8 bases; junction bases not matched to a gene: 2. CDR3 bases: TGTGCCAGCAGCTTGGACAGGGGGCTCGGCTACACCTTC. The encoded protein is CASSLDRGLGYTF.

The V gene is TRBV4-1, the J gene TRBJ2-1, with 14 bases that match TRBD2. CDR3 length: 20 amino acids. CDR1 MGHRA and CDR2 YSYEKL come from the germline V gene. V lost 3 bases and J lost 0; bases outside the gene matches: 10. The CDR3, as DNA: TGCGCCAGCAGCCACCTGGGACTAGCGGGAGCTAAAGCCTCCTACAATGAGCAGTTCTTC. This sequence encodes CASSHLGLAGAKASYNEQFF.

The chain employs TRBV9 and TRBJ2-1, with 16 bases lining up with TRBD2. This CDR3 is built from 16 residues. Germline V CDR1 and CDR2: SGDLS, YYNGEE. Trimming cost V 3 bases and J 8 bases; bases outside gene matches: 5. CDR3 coding DNA: TGTGCCAGCAGCGCTTGGGGACTAGCGGGAGGGTATGAGCAGTTCTTC. Its translation: CASSAWGLAGGYEQFF.

The chain carries TRBV7-3 and TRBJ2-1; 7 positions agree with TRBD2. Per germline, CDR1 SGHTA and CDR2 FQGTGA. Trimming at V came to 4 bases and at J to 0 bases, leaving 3 bases not matched to a gene. The CDR3 runs to 15 residues. As DNA, the CDR3 is TGTGCCAGCAGCTACGGACTAGTCTCCTACAATGAGCAGTTCTTC. Residues: CASSYGLVSYNEQFF.

V usage is TRBV28 and J usage is TRBJ2-1, with D possibly matching TRBD2 (5 bases). CDR3 length: 15 amino acids. Germline lookup yields CDR1 MDHEN and CDR2 SYDVKM. V was clipped by 3 bases and J by 7 bases, with 16 bases between them. CDR3 nucleotide sequence: TGTGCCAGCAGTTTGACTCTCACTAGTCGGAATGAGCAGTTCTTC. Its translation is CASSLTLTSRNEQFF.

The chain employs TRBV27 and TRBJ1-6, with 7 bases identical to TRBD1. Losses at the gene ends were 5 bases for V and 7 bases for J; bases not matched to a gene: 5. The CDR3 runs 14 residues. CDR1 is MNHEY and CDR2 is SMNVEV in the germline V gene (reference sequence). The CDR3 here is CASSPGTANSPLHF. CDR3 nucleotides: TGTGCCAGCAGTCCTGGGACAGCGAATTCACCCCTCCACTTT.